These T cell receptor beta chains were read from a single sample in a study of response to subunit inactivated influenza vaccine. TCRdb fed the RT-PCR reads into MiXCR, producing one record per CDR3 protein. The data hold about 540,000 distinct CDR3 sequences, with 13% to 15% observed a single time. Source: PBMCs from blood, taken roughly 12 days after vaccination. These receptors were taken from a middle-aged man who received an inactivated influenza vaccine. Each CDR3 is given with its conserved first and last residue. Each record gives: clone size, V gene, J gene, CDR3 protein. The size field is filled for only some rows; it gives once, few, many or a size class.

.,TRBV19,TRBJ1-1,CASSAGSSEAFF
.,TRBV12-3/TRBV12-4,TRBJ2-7,CASSSGVTSVHEQYF
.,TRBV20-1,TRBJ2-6,CSARGSSGANVLTF
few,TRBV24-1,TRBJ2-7,CAPSRQGSSYEQYF
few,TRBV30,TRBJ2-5,CAWSSREETQYF
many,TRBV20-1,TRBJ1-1,CSASGFGGNTEAFF
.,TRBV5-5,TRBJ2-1,CASSVGPGNEQFF
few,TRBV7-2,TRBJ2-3,CASSLVLAGGRDTQYF
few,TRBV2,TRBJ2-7,CASSEVGTGREQYF
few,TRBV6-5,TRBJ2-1,CASSYSGGQGANEQFF